The 10 T cell receptor beta chains in this list originate from one sample, sequenced in a study of cytomegalovirus exposure and HLA in healthy donors. Libraries were prepared by immunoSEQ multiplex PCR; TCRdb keeps only in-frame clonotypes and omits some of them. The table has roughly 220,000 clones, under 95% seen once; the top ten hold more than 0.85%. Sequencing was performed on PBMCs. The receptor set was obtained from a woman between 18 and 29 years old in good health and CMV-seronegative.

This clone occurred once. The chain has TRBV5-1 and TRBJ2-2; D might be TRBD1 (6 bases). Germline V gene data show CDR1 as SGHRS and CDR2 as YFSETQ. The CDR3 is 17 amino acids. V was shortened by 0 bases and J by 6 bases, with 18 bases between the two germline ends. DNA of the CDR3: TGCGCCAGCAGCTTGGCCGCAAACGCACAGGGATCCGGGGAGCTGTTTTTT. It codes for CASSLAANAQGSGELFF.

This chain connects TRBV5-1 to TRBJ2-3, with 11 bases matching TRBD2. This CDR3 has 17 residues. The germline V gene has CDR1 SGHRS and CDR2 YFSETQ. V dropped 4 bases and J dropped 0; count of bases not matched to a gene: 7. The CDR3 protein is CASSLGLAGPSTDTQYF. The CDR3 DNA reads TGCGCCAGCAGCCTCGGACTAGCGGGCCCCAGCACAGATACGCAGTATTTT. Complete variable domain (other parts from reference TRBV5-1 and TRBJ2-3): KAGVTQTPRYLIKTRGQQVTLSCSPISGHRSVSWYQQTPGQGLQFLFEYFSETQRNKGNFPGRFSGRQFSNSRSEMNVSTLELGDSALYLCASSLGLAGPSTDTQYFGPGTRLTVL.

About this clone itself: The sample contains more than one DNA sequence encoding this CDR3. V and J are TRBV9 and TRBJ2-7; 14 bases agree with TRBD2. From germline, CDR1 is SGDLS and CDR2 YYNGEE. The J segment lost 3 bases and the V segment lost 2 bases, leaving 1 base of the junction unmatched. This CDR3 is built from 15 residues. The CDR3 loop is CASSVGTSGSYEQYF. The CDR3 DNA reads TGTGCCAGCAGCGTCGGGACTAGCGGGAGCTACGAGCAGTACTTC.

This chain links TRBV30 with TRBJ1-1; D gene unclear. The V gene's germline CDR1 is GTSNPN and CDR2 SVGIG (reference sequence). The CDR3 has 12 residues. Trimming removed 2 bases at V and 8 bases at J, with 12 bases between. CDR3 sequence reads: CAWSHSWPEAFF. The CDR3 region has the DNA TGTGCCTGGAGTCATTCATGGCCCGAAGCTTTCTTT. Full variable domain (rest looked up from reference TRBV30 and TRBJ1-1): SQTIHQWPATLVQPVGSPLSLECTVEGTSNPNLYWYRQAAGRGLQLLFYSVGIGQISSEVPQNLSASRPQDRQFILSSKKLLLSDSGFYLCAWSHSWPEAFFGQGTRLTVV.

The V call is TRBV2, the J call TRBJ2-7; D gene ambiguous. Trimming left V 6 bases short and J 0 bases short, with 3 bases between. Germline V gives CDR1 SNHLY, CDR2 FYNNEI. The CDR3 consists of 11 residues. The CDR3 is CASSLSYEQYF. The CDR3 DNA reads as TGTGCCAGCAGCCTCTCCTACGAGCAGTACTTC.

This clone has just a few counts. This chain joins TRBV27 and TRBJ1-5, with D possibly being TRBD1 (6 bases). The CDR3 is made up of 15 amino acids. In germline, CDR1 is MNHEY, CDR2 SMNVEV (reference sequence). The V end was cut by 3 bases, the J end by 7 bases, with 16 bases between. CDR3 region: CASSFATGFRQPQHF. The CDR3 nucleotides are TGTGCCAGCAGTTTTGCGACAGGATTCCGCCAGCCCCAGCATTTT.

The chain uses TRBV4-1 and TRBJ2-7; TRBD2 matches at 12 bases. V trimming: 1 base; J trimming: 5 bases; junction bases outside the gene matches: 3. This CDR3 contains 15 residues. Germline loops: CDR1 MGHRA, CDR2 YSYEKL. The CDR3 coding sequence is TGCGCCAGCAGCCAAGGCCTAGCGGGAGGGGACGAGCAGTACTTC. Encoded protein: CASSQGLAGGDEQYF.

The chain uses TRBV6-5 and TRBJ2-7; no clear D. Per germline, CDR1 MNHEY and CDR2 SVGAGI. There are 13 residues in the CDR3. V lost 6 bases and J lost 1, with 10 bases in between. CDR3 nucleotides: TGTGCCAGCAGCCGGCCGAGGTCCTACGAGCAGTACTTC. Protein: CASSRPRSYEQYF.

Only a few counts were recorded for this clone. The genes are TRBV30 and TRBJ1-1; 7 positions agree with TRBD1. The CDR3 is 13 amino acids. The trim removed 5 bases at V and 4 bases at J, leaving 7 bases unmatched. Per the germline V gene, CDR1 is GTSNPN and CDR2 is SVGIG (reference sequence). The CDR3 here is CAWEVGTATEAFF. Here the CDR3 DNA reads TGTGCCTGGGAAGTGGGGACAGCCACTGAAGCTTTCTTT.

The chain couples TRBV11-2 to TRBJ2-7; D possibly corresponds to TRBD1 (6 bases). CDR1 and CDR2 (germline): SGHAT, FQNNGV. The CDR3 sequence is 18 residues long. With 1 base removed from V and 0 bases from J, the gap between germline ends came to 19 bases. CDR3 sequence: CASSLVRLRDKSSYEQYF. The CDR3 region has the DNA TGTGCCAGCAGCTTAGTCCGACTCCGGGACAAGAGCTCCTACGAGCAGTACTTC.